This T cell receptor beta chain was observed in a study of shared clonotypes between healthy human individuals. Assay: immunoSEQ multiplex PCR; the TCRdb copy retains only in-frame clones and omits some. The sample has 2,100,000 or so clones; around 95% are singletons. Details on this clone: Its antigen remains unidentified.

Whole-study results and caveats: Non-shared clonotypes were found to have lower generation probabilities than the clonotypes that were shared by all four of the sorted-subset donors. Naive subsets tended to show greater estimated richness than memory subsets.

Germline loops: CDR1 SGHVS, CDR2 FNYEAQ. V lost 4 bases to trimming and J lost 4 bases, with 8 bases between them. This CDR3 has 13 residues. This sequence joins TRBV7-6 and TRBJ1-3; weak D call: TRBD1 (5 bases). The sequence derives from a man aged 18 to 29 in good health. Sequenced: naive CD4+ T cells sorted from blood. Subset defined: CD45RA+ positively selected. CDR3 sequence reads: CASSSQVGNTIYF. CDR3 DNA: TGTGCCAGCAGCTCACAGGTCGGAAACACCATATATTTT.